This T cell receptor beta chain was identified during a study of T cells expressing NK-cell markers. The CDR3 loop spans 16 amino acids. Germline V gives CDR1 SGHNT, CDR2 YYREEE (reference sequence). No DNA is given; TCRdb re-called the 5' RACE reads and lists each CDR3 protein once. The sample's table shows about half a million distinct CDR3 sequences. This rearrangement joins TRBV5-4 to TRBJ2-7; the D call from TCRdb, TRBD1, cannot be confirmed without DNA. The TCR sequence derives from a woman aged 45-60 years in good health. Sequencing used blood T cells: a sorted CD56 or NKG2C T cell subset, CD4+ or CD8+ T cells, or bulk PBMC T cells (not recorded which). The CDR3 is CASSLPGQGLSYEQYF.